This T cell receptor (beta chain) was identified during a study of shared clonotypes between healthy human individuals. Broader study findings: All-four-donor shared clonotypes had higher generation probabilities than non-shared clonotypes did. At large depth, rarefaction still showed sorted-subset sequencing to be incomplete. With few donors, the genetic and exposure-history diversity represented was limited.

Sequenced by immunoSEQ multiplex PCR; TCRdb stores in-frame clones only, minus some. The sample carries hundreds of thousands of clones, around three quarters recorded once. With regard to this clone: Antigen: not known.

Splitting the CD4+ cells yielded a CD45RA+ naive subset and a CD45RA-negative memory subset. Deletions cut 6 bases from V and 4 bases from J, with 12 bases between. This CDR3 is 13 amino acids long. Germline assignment: CDR1 KGHSH and CDR2 LQKENI. Input material: memory CD4+ T cells sorted from blood. Subset: CD45RA-negative fraction. The V and J genes are TRBV18 and TRBJ1-2; no clear D. This clonotype originated in a woman aged 25 to 39 in good health. The CDR3 DNA follows: TGTGCCAGCTCCCCCGAATATGGCTATGGCTACACCTTC. Its translation: CASSPEYGYGYTF. Together with reference TRBV18 and TRBJ1-2, the CDR3 gives the full variable domain: NAGVMQNPRHLVRRRGQEARLRCSPMKGHSHVYWYRQLPEEGLKFMVYLQKENIIDESGMPKERFSAEFPKEGPSILRIQQVVRGDSAAYFCASSPEYGYGYTFGSGTRLTVV.